The following is a TCR beta chain sequence with its context. This record comes from a study of Ad26.COV2.S vaccination and SARS-CoV-2 variants. The wider study: Donor was one of the participants in the Ad26.COV2.S arm of the COV1001 trial. Ad26.COV2.S, an intramuscular injection, was given once or twice 56 days apart.

The CDR3 consists of 16 residues. Germline CDR1 and CDR2: SGHAT and FQNNGV. V lost 4 bases and J lost 0, with 15 bases in between. TCRdb's copy holds only in-frame clones and misses some; the assay was immunoSEQ multiplex PCR. The sample shows nearly 400,000 clones, 89% of them seen only once. The treatment was: approximately 18 received Ad26.COV2.S at low or high dose, single or two shots; 5 received placebo; per-sample allocation not given. At day 63 after the first vaccine or placebo injection, samples were drawn. The chain joins TRBV11-2 to TRBJ1-1; D is ambiguous. This TCR was recovered from a person between 18 and 65 years old who received the Ad26.COV2.S COVID-19 vaccine or a placebo. This material consisted of peripheral blood, taken in a trial of Ad26.COV2.S vaccine versus placebo. The CDR3 spells CASSWPGRLMNTEAFF. The CDR3 region has the DNA TGTGCCAGCAGCTGGCCGGGCCGCCTTATGAACACTGAAGCTTTCTTT. The full variable domain, rest sourced from reference TRBV11-2 and TRBJ1-1, is EAGVAQSPRYKIIEKRQSVAFWCNPISGHATLYWYQQILGQGPKLLIQFQNNGVVDDSQLPKDRFSAERLKGVDSTLKIQPAKLEDSAVYLCASSWPGRLMNTEAFFGQGTRLTVV.